This T cell receptor (beta chain) comes out of a study of OX40 agonist ivuxolimab in advanced cancers. Across the study: Dose-escalation patients' cancers were hepatocellular carcinoma, melanoma, renal cell or head and neck cancer. Of mixed ages from 23 to 79 and averaging approximately 60 years, the group was roughly 85% male.

This CDR3 spans 13 amino acids. Per germline, CDR1 SGHTA and CDR2 FQGNSA. Trimming shortened V by 5 bases and J by 3 bases, and 10 bases separated the two germline ends. The assay was immunoSEQ multiplex PCR, and TCRdb's table has in-frame clones only and misses some. Here the sample spans 99,000 or so clones, approximately 95% being singletons. The input for sequencing was CD4+ or CD8+ T cells sorted from blood, taken in a trial of the OX40 agonist ivuxolimab. The V and J genes are TRBV7-2 and TRBJ1-1; a weak D match, TRBD1 (5 bases). This TCR was sampled from an adult with an advanced solid tumor such as melanoma, head and neck, liver or kidney cancer. The DNA for the CDR3 is TGTGCCAGCAGCCGGGAGGGGTACACTGAAGCTTTCTTT. Its translation: CASSREGYTEAFF. The full variable domain, rest sourced from reference TRBV7-2 and TRBJ1-1, is GAGVSQSPSNKVTEKGKDVELRCDPISGHTALYWYRQSLGQGLEFLIYFQGNSAPDKSGLPSDRFSAERTGGSVSTLTIQRTQQEDSAVYLCASSREGYTEAFFGQGTRLTVV.